This entry concerns a single TCR beta chain. The CDR3 covers 15 residues. Per the germline V gene, CDR1 is LGHNA and CDR2 is YNFKEQ. Trimming stripped 4 bases from V and 0 bases from J, with 10 bases between. The entry originates in a study of blood T cell repertoires in COVID-19. As for the study in general: Donors in the United States, Italy and Spain gave samples during acute or convalescent COVID-19. The cDNA or gDNA used as material had been derived from T cells, B-cell-depleted T cells, or PBMCs.

Methods used by the authors: Amplification from reference gene primers served as the basis for estimated nucleated cell counts. The data were produced by immunoSEQ multiplex PCR, yet TCRdb's version contains in-frame clones alone and is incomplete. V, J and clone size are taken as reported in that table, and D and trimming were inferred from the DNA itself. The sample contains approximately 240,000 clones, more than 70% of which appear only once. This chain joins TRBV4-2 and TRBJ2-4; D is unclear. This TCR derives from a woman between 40 and 55 years old who had recovered from COVID-19. The material sequenced was peripheral blood. CDR3 sequence reads: CASSRGEVAKNIQYF. CDR3 coding DNA: TGTGCCAGCAGCCGAGGAGAGGTAGCCAAAAACATTCAGTACTTC.